One and the same sample provided the 15 T cell receptor beta chains below, sequenced in a study of CD8+CD57+ T cells in acquired aplastic anemia. All sequencing subjects had displayed CD8+CD57+ cell expansion on flow cytometry. Genomic DNA provided the template from which TCR beta VDJ and CDR3 profiles were obtained. One entry per CDR3 protein, called by TCRdb with MiXCR from the reads. The sample lists around 430,000 distinct CDR3 sequences, approximately 33% seen once, with less than 0.85% in the top ten. Sequences were obtained from sorted CD4+, CD8+, or CD8+CD57+ T cells (not recorded which) from PBMCs. These receptors originate from a human donor with aplastic anemia.

The V gene is TRBV27, the J gene TRBJ1-1; a weak D match, TRBD1 (5 bases). This CDR3 spans 13 amino acids. Germline V gives CDR1 MNHEY, CDR2 SMNVEV (reference sequence). V gave up 8 bases and J gave up 8 bases, with 18 bases separating them. DNA for the CDR3: TGTGCCAGCGGGGGACGGCCCCCCACCGAAGCTTTCTTT. This encodes CASGGRPPTEAFF.

At least ten counts were recorded for this clonotype. The chain couples TRBV25-1 to TRBJ2-7; 9 nucleotides agree with TRBD1. There are 15 residues in the CDR3. Per the germline V gene, CDR1 is MGHDK and CDR2 is SYGVNS. V dropped 5 bases and J dropped 2; count of bases not matched to a gene: 7. The CDR3 reads CASSSLQGAPYEQYF. CDR3 DNA sequence: TGTGCCAGCAGTTCCTTACAGGGGGCCCCCTACGAGCAGTACTTC.

The V call is TRBV20-1, the J call TRBJ2-2; 12 bases are a match to TRBD2. The germline CDR1 and CDR2 sequences are DFQATT and SNEGSKA (reference sequence). V dropped 4 bases and J dropped 3; count of bases not matched to a gene: 6. The CDR3 consists of 16 residues. The CDR3 nucleotides read TGCAGTGCTACGGCTAGCGGGAGGGCCCACACCGGGGAGCTGTTTTTT. Translation: CSATASGRAHTGELFF.

As DNA, the CDR3 is TGTGCCAGTAGTATGGACACTCCGTACCTGACTTTC. This translates into CASSMDTPYLTF. The chain uses TRBV19 and TRBJ2-6; D is possibly TRBD1 (5 bases). The V gene's germline CDR1 is LNHDA and CDR2 SQIVND (reference sequence). The length of the CDR3 is 12 residues. V was trimmed by 3 bases and J by 15 bases, leaving 12 bases between them.

This clonotype was detected ten times or more. J is TRBJ1-3 and V is TRBV9, with unresolved D. Germline values: CDR1 SGDLS, CDR2 YYNGEE. The CDR3 totals 15 residues. The germline V and J ends were trimmed by 0 bases and 1 base, with 8 bases remaining between them. CDR3: CASSVGGDSGNTIYF. The DNA for the CDR3 is TGTGCCAGCAGCGTAGGCGGGGATTCTGGAAACACCATATATTTT.

This chain links TRBV29-1 with TRBJ2-1; TRBD1 might be the D (7 bases). V lost 6 bases, J lost 8 bases, and 17 bases lay in between. Germline V gives CDR1 SQVTM, CDR2 ANQGSEA. This CDR3 has 13 amino acids. The chain's CDR3 is CSVQTGRRDEQFF. CDR3 DNA sequence: TGCAGCGTGCAGACAGGGAGGAGGGATGAGCAGTTCTTC.

This clonotype was picked up many times. J is TRBJ1-1 and V is TRBV19, with D maybe TRBD1 (6 bases). V was clipped by 5 bases and J by 0 bases, with 13 bases between them. CDR1 and CDR2 from the germline V gene are LNHDA and SQIVND (reference sequence). This CDR3 contains 15 residues. DNA of the CDR3: TGTGCCAGTAGTCCTAGACAGGTCGTGAACACTGAAGCTTTCTTT. This codes for CASSPRQVVNTEAFF.

Many counts were recorded for this clonotype. V is TRBV20-1 and J is TRBJ1-6; perhaps TRBD1 as D (6 bases). CDR1 and CDR2 (germline): DFQATT, SNEGSKA (reference sequence). The CDR3 is 13 amino acids. V shed 6 bases and J shed 6 bases, with 12 bases lying between them. CDR3 sequence (DNA): TGCAGTGCGCCTCAGGGGTCTAATTCACCCCTCCACTTT. It translates to CSAPQGSNSPLHF.

This clonotype came up a few times. The rearrangement uses TRBV7-9 and TRBJ1-1, with TRBD1 identical over 9 bases. V was clipped by 3 bases and J by 6 bases; unmatched bases: 8. The germline CDR1 and CDR2 sequences are SEHNR and FQNEAQ (reference sequence). CDR3 size: 15 residues. As DNA, the CDR3 is TGTGCCAGCAGCTTCACAGGGGGCGCCGGTTCTGAAGCTTTCTTT. It encodes CASSFTGGAGSEAFF.

Of note for this clonotype: The junction differs from germline at one of its ends, possibly a read error. The genes are TRBV9 and TRBJ2-7, with TRBD1 identical over 7 bases. Germline V CDR1 and CDR2: SGDLS, YYNGEE. This CDR3 spans 14 amino acids. The DNA of the CDR3 is TGTGCCAGCGGCGTAGGGACAGTCTCCTACGAGCAGTACTTC. Encoded protein: CASGVGTVSYEQYF.

This clonotype was seen only a few times. V and J are TRBV20-1 and TRBJ2-3, with D tentatively TRBD1 or TRBD2 (6 bases each). This CDR3 comprises 16 residues. The germline V gene has CDR1 DFQATT and CDR2 SNEGSKA (reference sequence). Between the trimmed V and J ends, which lost 5 bases and 3 bases, there was a span of 21 bases. The DNA for the CDR3 is TGCAGTGCTGGGGGGACGAGGGGGAGTCGGACAGATACGCAGTATTTT. It translates to CSAGGTRGSRTDTQYF.

This clonotype was counted many times. CDR3 sequence (DNA): TGTGCCAGCAGCGTGGCACCGTTTCTTAACTATGGCTACACCTTC. Translating gives CASSVAPFLNYGYTF. The chain combines TRBV9 with TRBJ1-2, with D unclear. CDR1 is SGDLS and CDR2 is YYNGEE in the germline V gene. The CDR3 extends over 15 amino acids. V lost 2 bases to trimming and J lost 1 base, with 12 bases between them.

The chain links TRBV11-3 to TRBJ2-1; TRBD2 agrees at 12 bases. The V gene's germline CDR1 is SGHNT and CDR2 YENEEA. The V segment lost 1 base and the J segment 9 bases; nucleotides outside the gene matches: 1. CDR3 length equals 14 residues. The CDR3 nucleotides read TGTGCCAGCAGCTTAGCGGGACTAGCGGGTGAGCAGTTCTTC. This encodes CASSLAGLAGEQFF.

This clonotype was picked up many times. The chain recombines TRBV29-1 with TRBJ2-5; D remains ambiguous. The germline V gene encodes CDR1 SQVTM and CDR2 ANQGSEA. Trimming left V 3 bases short and J 2 bases short, with 10 bases between. The CDR3 has 13 amino acids. CDR3 coding DNA: TGCAGCGTTGATCCGGTGGAACAAGAGACCCAGTACTTC. It encodes CSVDPVEQETQYF. The whole variable domain, filled in from reference TRBV29-1 and TRBJ2-5, reads SAVISQKPSRDICQRGTSLTIQCQVDSQVTMMFWYRQQPGQSLTLIATANQGSEATYESGFVIDKFPISRPNLTFSTLTVSNMSPEDSSIYLCSVDPVEQETQYFGPGTRLLVL.

This sequence joins TRBV6-1 and TRBJ2-4; D gene uncertain. Trimming removed 2 bases from V and 10 bases from J, with 9 bases in between. Germline V CDR1 and CDR2: MNHNS, SASEGT. This CDR3 is 12 amino acids long. The CDR3 DNA sequence: TGTGCCAGCAGTGAAATAAGGGATATTCAGTACTTC. This codes for CASSEIRDIQYF.